One sample yielded the 10 T cell receptor beta chains listed below, sequenced in a study of T cells in Graves' hyperthyroidism and ophthalmopathy. TCR beta CDR3 regions were amplified from RNA. First-round RT-PCR of the TCR CDR3 relied on the HTBI primer set. MiXCR was run by TCRdb on the multiplex PCR reads, yielding one entry per CDR3 protein. The sample consists of more than 500,000 distinct CDR3 sequences, 14% of them appearing once. Sequencing used blood. Receptors were obtained from a woman aged 40-49 years with Graves' hyperthyroidism.

The sample holds many counts of this clonotype. The V gene is TRBV28, the J gene TRBJ2-7; D possibly corresponds to TRBD1 (6 bases). V was shortened by 3 bases and J by 0 bases, with 12 bases between the two germline ends. This CDR3 spans 15 amino acids. CDR1 MDHEN and CDR2 SYDVKM come from the germline V gene. CDR3 coding DNA: TGTGCCAGCAGTTTGAAGGGGGTCTTCTCCTACGAGCAGTACTTC. It codes for CASSLKGVFSYEQYF.

V and J are TRBV15 and TRBJ2-7; D unresolved. Per the germline V gene, CDR1 is LNHNV and CDR2 is YYDKDF (reference sequence). The CDR3 is 13 residues long. V shed 4 bases and J shed 6 bases, with 13 bases lying between them. The CDR3 is CATSTTDRGEQYF. CDR3 nucleotide sequence: TGTGCCACCAGCACCACCGACCGTGGCGAGCAGTACTTC.

This clonotype has only a few counts. V gene TRBV9 combines with J gene TRBJ2-3; TRBD2 agrees at 11 bases. Trimming at V came to 0 bases and at J to 2 bases, leaving 5 bases not matched to a gene. Germline-derived CDR1 and CDR2 are SGDLS and YYNGEE. This CDR3 comprises 17 residues. The CDR3 protein is CASSVAGLAGYTDTQYF. CDR3 sequence (DNA): TGTGCCAGCAGCGTAGCCGGACTAGCGGGTTACACAGATACGCAGTATTTT.

This clonotype was recorded a few times. A single base separates this from a much larger clone, so it may be a read error. This sequence joins TRBV7-8 and TRBJ2-3, with D maybe TRBD2 (5 bases). The CDR3 is 16 residues long. Per the germline V gene, CDR1 is SGHVS and CDR2 is FQNEAQ. Deletions cut 5 bases from V and 4 bases from J, with 19 bases between. The CDR3 protein is CASSPVGGLFPDTQYF. The CDR3 nucleotides are TGTGCCAGCAGCCCCGTCGGCGGGCTGTTTCCAGATACGCAGTATTTT.

This clonotype was seen many times. V is TRBV27 and J is TRBJ2-1; D is possibly TRBD2 (6 bases). Trimming removed 7 bases from V and 2 bases from J, with 15 bases in between. The CDR3 is 15 residues long. Germline values: CDR1 MNHEY, CDR2 SMNVEV (reference sequence). CDR3: CASNPRENTYNEQFF. As DNA, the CDR3 is TGTGCCAGCAACCCCCGGGAGAACACCTACAATGAGCAGTTCTTC.

This clonotype was counted many times. J is TRBJ1-5 and V is TRBV11-2; D unclear. V lost 5 bases and J 0 bases, leaving 11 bases between the germline ends. The CDR3 is 15 amino acids. Germline V gene lookup returns CDR1 SGHAT and CDR2 FQNNGV. The CDR3, as DNA: TGTGCCAGCAGCCCTCCCCCCAATAGCAATCAGCCCCAGCATTTT. Translating it yields CASSPPPNSNQPQHF.

The rearrangement links TRBV2 to TRBJ1-2; D might be TRBD1 (5 bases). The germline V gene has CDR1 SNHLY and CDR2 FYNNEI. This CDR3 is built from 15 residues. With 4 bases removed from V and 4 bases from J, the gap between germline ends came to 16 bases. The CDR3 protein is CASSAGAGRLYGYTF. CDR3 in DNA: TGTGCCAGCAGTGCCGGAGCAGGGCGGCTCTATGGCTACACCTTC.

The chain combines TRBV20-1 with TRBJ2-1, with 12 bases fitting TRBD2. This CDR3 has 15 residues. Germline V gene lookup returns CDR1 DFQATT and CDR2 SNEGSKA (reference sequence). With 4 bases clipped from V and 4 bases from J, the junction kept 5 bases outside the gene matches. This chain's CDR3 is CSATLAGGPYNEQFF. The CDR3 region has the DNA TGCAGTGCTACTCTAGCGGGAGGGCCGTACAATGAGCAGTTCTTC.

The chain has TRBV6-1 and TRBJ1-1, with a tentative D call TRBD1 (5 bases). V dropped 8 bases and J dropped 0 bases, with 13 bases sitting between them. The CDR3 runs to 14 residues. Looked up from germline, CDR1 is MNHNS and CDR2 is SASEGT. CDR3: CASGRTTLNTEAFF. The DNA of the CDR3 is TGTGCCAGCGGCCGGACAACGTTGAACACTGAAGCTTTCTTT.

This clonotype was picked up many times. The J gene is TRBJ2-7, the V gene TRBV28; D ambiguous. The CDR3 consists of 14 residues. Germline-derived CDR1 and CDR2 are MDHEN and SYDVKM. Trimming shortened V by 2 bases and J by 2 bases, and 10 bases separated the two germline ends. The CDR3 spells CASSLLRGPYEQYF. In DNA form, the CDR3 reads TGTGCCAGCAGTTTACTTAGAGGCCCCTACGAGCAGTACTTC. Complete variable domain (other parts from reference TRBV28 and TRBJ2-7): DVKVTQSSRYLVKRTGEKVFLECVQDMDHENMFWYRQDPGLGLRLIYFSYDVKMKEKGDIPEGYSVSREKKERFSLILESASTNQTSMYLCASSLLRGPYEQYFGPGTRLTVT.